This T cell receptor (beta chain) stems from a study of tumor-infiltrating lymphocytes in localized non-small cell lung cancer. Assay: immunoSEQ multiplex PCR; the TCRdb copy retains only in-frame clones and omits some. The sample has 10,000 to 12,000 clones; roughly three fifths are singletons. The sequencing sample was made of lung tumor tissue. The sequence was collected from a human donor with non-small cell lung cancer.

The CDR3 sequence: CAISSQGFTSPKNTEAFF. The CDR3 DNA sequence: TGTGCCATCAGTTCGCAGGGATTTACTTCACCCAAGAACACTGAAGCTTTCTTT. The chain is built from TRBV10-3 and TRBJ1-1, with D perhaps TRBD1 (5 bases). The V gene lost 5 bases and the J gene lost 1 base, with 23 bases spanning the gap. Germline-derived CDR1 and CDR2 are ENHRY and SYGVKD. The CDR3 extends over 18 amino acids.